These 27 T cell receptor beta chains originate from one sample sequenced in a study of cytomegalovirus exposure and HLA in healthy donors. The PCR employed 60 Vbeta primers together with 13 Jbeta primers. Measured with immunoSEQ multiplex PCR; TCRdb has only the in-frame clones, and not every one. The sample yields 150,000 to 200,000 clones, 60% to 80% seen once. Input material: PBMCs. These receptors all come from a middle-aged woman in good health and CMV-seropositive.

The V gene is TRBV7-9, the J gene TRBJ2-2; 9 bases are a match to TRBD1. The CDR3 consists of 16 residues. V dropped 3 bases and J dropped 4; count of bases not matched to a gene: 6. Germline CDR1 SEHNR, CDR2 FQNEAQ (reference sequence). DNA of the CDR3: TGTGCCAGCAGCTTTCTACAGGGGGCGGGCACCGGGGAGCTGTTTTTT. Amino acid sequence: CASSFLQGAGTGELFF.

V and J are TRBV25-1 and TRBJ2-7; tentatively, D is TRBD1 (6 bases). Germline V gene sequence: CDR1 MGHDK, CDR2 SYGVNS. The CDR3 covers 15 residues. With 8 bases removed from V and 2 bases from J, the gap between germline ends came to 19 bases. Here the CDR3 reads CASPPSGVSTYEQYF. In DNA form, the CDR3 reads TGTGCCAGCCCCCCATCAGGGGTTTCGACCTACGAGCAGTACTTC.

This chain links TRBV27 with TRBJ2-5; TRBD2 matches 10 bases. The CDR3 extends over 16 amino acids. V was clipped by 4 bases and J by 2 bases; unmatched bases: 7. Germline CDR1 is MNHEY and CDR2 is SMNVEV (reference sequence). CDR3 nucleotide sequence: TGTGCCAGCAGTTATCTCTCTAGCGGGGGTCAAGAGACCCAGTACTTC. Protein: CASSYLSSGGQETQYF.

The V gene is TRBV6-1, the J gene TRBJ2-7; 7 bases align to TRBD1. Germline assignment: CDR1 MNHNS and CDR2 SASEGT. The CDR3 is made up of 13 amino acids. V lost 5 bases to trimming and J lost 1 base; unmatched junction nucleotides: 2. This chain's CDR3 is CASSPGQSYEQYF. CDR3 nucleotides: TGTGCCAGCAGTCCGGGACAGTCCTACGAGCAGTACTTC.

To note about this clone: The sample has other DNA sequences that encode this CDR3 too. V and J are TRBV4-3 and TRBJ2-5; 16 bases agree with TRBD2. After removal of 3 bases from V and 2 bases from J, the junction contained 0 bases not matched to a gene. Germline values: CDR1 LGHNA, CDR2 YSLEER. There are 16 residues in the CDR3. The CDR3 is CASSQGLAGGQETQYF. CDR3 DNA sequence: TGCGCCAGCAGCCAGGGACTAGCGGGGGGGCAAGAGACCCAGTACTTC.

The V gene is TRBV2, the J gene TRBJ1-6; D possibly corresponds to TRBD1 (5 bases). Germline values: CDR1 SNHLY, CDR2 FYNNEI. This CDR3 has 14 amino acids. Trimming shortened V by 5 bases and J by 9 bases, and 14 bases separated the two germline ends. CDR3 DNA sequence: TGTGCCAGCAGTATCGGGGGACCGAGTTCACCCCTCCACTTT. Encoded protein: CASSIGGPSSPLHF.

The rearrangement joins TRBV7-8 to TRBJ2-3; a weak D match, TRBD1 (5 bases). V shed 1 base and J shed 4 bases, with 15 bases lying between them. This CDR3 has 16 residues. Germline-derived CDR1 and CDR2 are SGHVS and FQNEAQ. The CDR3 DNA is TGTGCCAGCAGCTTAGACGAAGGAGTAGGGGCAGATACGCAGTATTTT. Translation gives CASSLDEGVGADTQYF.

Only a few counts were recorded for this clone. The chain uses TRBV5-4 and TRBJ1-1, with D possibly being TRBD1 (6 bases). CDR3 length: 14 residues. V lost 1 base, J lost 6 bases, and 13 bases lay in between. In germline, CDR1 is SGHNT, CDR2 YYREEE (reference sequence). The CDR3 protein is CASSLQGRIAEAFF. The CDR3 region has the DNA TGTGCCAGCAGCTTGCAGGGGAGAATAGCTGAAGCTTTCTTT.

This chain connects TRBV4-3 to TRBJ1-4; D is perhaps TRBD1 (5 bases). In germline, CDR1 is LGHNA, CDR2 YSLEER. V gave up 0 bases and J gave up 10 bases, with 18 bases separating them. The CDR3 is 16 amino acids. The CDR3 DNA reads as TGCGCCAGCAGCCAAGATGTGGGGGGAGGGTTGGGAAAACTGTTTTTT. The encoded protein is CASSQDVGGGLGKLFF.

CDR3 in amino acids: CASSKRQGWDTEAFF. The DNA of the CDR3 is TGTGCCAGCAGCAAGAGACAGGGATGGGACACTGAAGCTTTCTTT. The chain is built from TRBV6-5 and TRBJ1-1; 7 bases fit TRBD1. J was trimmed by 3 bases and V by 6 bases; bases with no gene match: 10. The CDR3 has 15 amino acids. The V gene's germline CDR1 is MNHEY and CDR2 SVGAGI.

The chain recombines TRBV21-1 with TRBJ1-5. TRBV21-1 is listed as a pseudogene. The CDR3 is 21 amino acids. The DNA of the CDR3 is TGTGCCAGCAGCAAAGAAAAGAAGGACACCTTCGTGTATAGCGGTTGTAAGCCCCAGCATTTT. It yields the protein CASSKEKKDTFVYSGCKPQHF.

The chain uses TRBV11-2 and TRBJ2-3; possibly TRBD2 for D (5 bases). The germline V gene encodes CDR1 SGHAT and CDR2 FQNNGV. Trimming stripped 5 bases from V and 7 bases from J, with 19 bases between. This CDR3 is 15 amino acids long. CDR3 sequence (DNA): TGTGCCAGCAGCCCCCGGGTTAGCGACCTGAATACGCAGTATTTT. Translated, it gives CASSPRVSDLNTQYF.

This chain uses TRBV19 with TRBJ1-5; TRBD1 aligns across 9 bases. The CDR3 totals 13 residues. V shed 10 bases, J shed 6 bases, and the junction held 7 bases outside the gene matches. The germline V gene encodes CDR1 LNHDA and CDR2 SQIVND (reference sequence). The CDR3 DNA reads as TGTGCCACTTCCGGGACAGGGACTCAGCCCCAGCATTTT. This gives the protein CATSGTGTQPQHF.

The J gene is TRBJ1-3, the V gene TRBV9; D gene ambiguous. This CDR3 is 14 amino acids long. The germline CDR1 and CDR2 sequences are SGDLS and YYNGEE. V was pared by 4 bases and J by 0 bases, with 8 bases between. The CDR3 spells CASSPEGSGNTIYF. CDR3 sequence (DNA): TGTGCCAGCAGCCCAGAGGGCTCTGGAAACACCATATATTTT.

DNA of the CDR3: TGTGCCAGCAGCTTAAATCAGGGGGCCCCCTACGAGCAGTACTTC. Protein product: CASSLNQGAPYEQYF. The V call is TRBV7-2, the J call TRBJ2-7; TRBD1 matches at 8 bases. Per the germline V gene, CDR1 is SGHTA and CDR2 is FQGNSA. Losses at the gene ends were 2 bases for V and 2 bases for J; bases not matched to a gene: 5. The CDR3 covers 15 residues. Variable domain in full (rest from reference TRBV7-2 and TRBJ2-7): GAGVSQSPSNKVTEKGKDVELRCDPISGHTALYWYRQSLGQGLEFLIYFQGNSAPDKSGLPSDRFSAERTGGSVSTLTIQRTQQEDSAVYLCASSLNQGAPYEQYFGPGTRLTVT.

The gene calls are TRBV18 and TRBJ2-5; TRBD2 matches 7 bases. This CDR3 is 15 amino acids long. V gave up 3 bases and J gave up 3 bases; unmatched junction bases: 7. Germline V gene data show CDR1 as KGHSH and CDR2 as LQKENI. CDR3 nucleotides: TGTGCCAGCTCACCGGCCGGGACTACCAAAGAGACCCAGTACTTC. Encoded protein: CASSPAGTTKETQYF.

V gene TRBV6-1 combines with J gene TRBJ2-2; D gene uncertain. The germline gives CDR1 MNHNS, CDR2 SASEGT. The CDR3 is 12 residues long. The germline V and J ends were trimmed by 5 bases and 1 base, with 2 bases remaining between them. The CDR3 is CASSQNTGELFF. In DNA, the CDR3 is TGTGCCAGCAGTCAGAACACCGGGGAGCTGTTTTTT.

The rearrangement uses TRBV5-1 and TRBJ2-5, with D perhaps matching TRBD1 (6 bases). This CDR3 has 15 residues. Germline values: CDR1 SGHRS, CDR2 YFSETQ. Trimming shortened V by 0 bases and J by 5 bases, and 14 bases separated the two germline ends. The CDR3 bases are TGCGCCAGCAGCTTGGAACAGGGTACGCGGGAGACCCAGTACTTC. Translated, it gives CASSLEQGTRETQYF.

The chain employs TRBV19 and TRBJ2-5; TRBD2 is a possible D gene (6 bases). Germline V gene sequence: CDR1 LNHDA, CDR2 SQIVND (reference sequence). V gave up 7 bases and J gave up 2 bases, with 20 bases separating them. The CDR3 extends over 16 amino acids. This CDR3 is CASKPGLNVKQETQYF. CDR3 in DNA: TGTGCCAGTAAACCGGGACTGAACGTTAAACAAGAGACCCAGTACTTC. Full variable domain (remainder filled in from reference TRBV19 and TRBJ2-5): DGGITQSPKYLFRKEGQNVTLSCEQNLNHDAMYWYRQDPGQGLRLIYYSQIVNDFQKGDIAEGYSVSREKKESFPLTVTSAQKNPTAFYLCASKPGLNVKQETQYFGPGTRLLVL.

V usage is TRBV6-5 and J usage is TRBJ2-5; D gene uncertain. V dropped 0 bases and J dropped 4 bases, with 3 bases sitting between them. CDR1 is MNHEY and CDR2 is SVGAGI in the germline V gene. The CDR3 runs 12 residues. CDR3 amino acids: CASSYSRETQYF. The CDR3 DNA reads TGTGCCAGCAGTTACTCGAGAGAGACCCAGTACTTC.

The chain recombines TRBV7-9 with TRBJ1-1; tentative D call: TRBD1 (5 bases). CDR3 size: 15 residues. V dropped 3 bases and J dropped 0 bases, with 11 bases sitting between them. Germline assignment: CDR1 SEHNR and CDR2 FQNEAQ (reference sequence). Written as DNA, the CDR3 is TGTGCCAGCAGCTTGCAGGGATCCATGAACACTGAAGCTTTCTTT. Protein sequence: CASSLQGSMNTEAFF.

A few counts support this clone. The V gene is TRBV30, the J gene TRBJ1-3; the match to TRBD1 covers 7 bases. The CDR3 spans 14 residues. Germline CDR1 GTSNPN, CDR2 SVGIG (reference sequence). V gave up 5 bases and J gave up 1 base; unmatched junction bases: 5. CDR3 bases: TGTGCCTGGGGCAGGGGGTCGTCTGGAAACACCATATATTTT. It specifies CAWGRGSSGNTIYF. Variable domain in full (rest from reference TRBV30 and TRBJ1-3): SQTIHQWPATLVQPVGSPLSLECTVEGTSNPNLYWYRQAAGRGLQLLFYSVGIGQISSEVPQNLSASRPQDRQFILSSKKLLLSDSGFYLCAWGRGSSGNTIYFGEGSWLTVV.

This chain links TRBV29-1 with TRBJ2-7; 7 nucleotides line up with TRBD1. Germline assignment: CDR1 SQVTM and CDR2 ANQGSEA. This CDR3 region has 14 residues. V shed 6 bases, J shed 3 bases, and the junction held 11 bases outside the gene matches. CDR3 nucleotide sequence: TGCAGCGTAGATTCGACAGGGAGCGGCTACGAGCAGTACTTC. Translation gives CSVDSTGSGYEQYF.

This clone occurred once. This rearrangement joins TRBV30 to TRBJ1-2; 9 bases match TRBD1. The germline V gene has CDR1 GTSNPN and CDR2 SVGIG (reference sequence). CDR3 length equals 14 residues. J was trimmed by 9 bases and V by 1 base; bases with no gene match: 9. For the CDR3, the DNA is TGTGCCTGGAGTGGCTCAACGGGACAGGGCCGCTACACCTTC. It codes for CAWSGSTGQGRYTF.

This clone appeared once. The chain is built from TRBV4-3 and TRBJ2-6; TRBD1 aligns across 7 bases. V trimming: 4 bases; J trimming: 2 bases; junction bases outside the gene matches: 5. In germline, CDR1 is LGHNA, CDR2 YSLEER. This CDR3 region has 16 residues. Here the CDR3 DNA reads TGCGCCAGCAGCCCCACCGACAGGGCTGGGGCCAACGTCCTGACTTTC. Translated: CASSPTDRAGANVLTF.

The chain couples TRBV2 to TRBJ1-4, with 11 bases aligning to TRBD1. The V segment lost 1 base and the J segment 7 bases; nucleotides outside the gene matches: 2. Germline CDR1 and CDR2: SNHLY and FYNNEI. The CDR3 totals 15 residues. Written as DNA, the CDR3 is TGTGCCAGCAGTGAAGGGACAGGGGGCCGTGAAAAACTGTTTTTT. It encodes CASSEGTGGREKLFF.

The chain carries TRBV11-2 and TRBJ2-3; D might be TRBD1 (6 bases). The CDR3 is 15 amino acids. V dropped 0 bases and J dropped 3 bases, with 10 bases sitting between them. Germline-derived CDR1 and CDR2 are SGHAT and FQNNGV. The DNA for the CDR3 is TGTGCCAGCAGCTTAGAGGGGGCTAGGACAGATACGCAGTATTTT. This gives the protein CASSLEGARTDTQYF.